The TCR beta chain described here comes from a study of cytotoxic CD8 clonotypes in ibrutinib-treated CLL. The CDR3 totals 15 residues. V lost 5 bases, J lost 4 bases, and 17 bases lay in between. Looked up from germline, CDR1 is LNHDA and CDR2 is SQIVND (reference sequence). The assay was immunoSEQ multiplex PCR, and TCRdb's table has in-frame clones only and misses some. This table holds more than 45,000 clones, 75% to 90% found once. The receptor's source is a human donor with chronic lymphocytic leukemia. The chain recombines TRBV19 with TRBJ1-1; D is uncertain. The source was PBMCs, collected after 24 months of ibrutinib treatment. DNA of the CDR3: TGTGCCAGTAGTCCCGATGTGGGTGTGCGCACTGAAGCTTTCTTT. This translates into CASSPDVGVRTEAFF.